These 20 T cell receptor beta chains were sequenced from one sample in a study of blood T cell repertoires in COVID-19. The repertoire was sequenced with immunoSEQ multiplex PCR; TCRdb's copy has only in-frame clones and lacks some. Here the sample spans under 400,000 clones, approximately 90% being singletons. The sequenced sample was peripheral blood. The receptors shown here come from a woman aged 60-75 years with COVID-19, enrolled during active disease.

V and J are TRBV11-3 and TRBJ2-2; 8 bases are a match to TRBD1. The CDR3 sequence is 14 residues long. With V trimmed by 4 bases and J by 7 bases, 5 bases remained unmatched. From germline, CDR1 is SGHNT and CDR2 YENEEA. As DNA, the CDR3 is TGTGCCAGCAGCTCCAGGGGGCGCGGCGGGGAGCTGTTTTTT. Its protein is CASSSRGRGGELFF. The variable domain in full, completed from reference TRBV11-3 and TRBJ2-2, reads EAGVVQSPRYKIIEKKQPVAFWCNPISGHNTLYWYLQNLGQGPELLIRYENEEAVDDSQLPKDRFSAERLKGVDSTLKIQPAELGDSAVYLCASSSRGRGGELFFGEGSRLTVL.

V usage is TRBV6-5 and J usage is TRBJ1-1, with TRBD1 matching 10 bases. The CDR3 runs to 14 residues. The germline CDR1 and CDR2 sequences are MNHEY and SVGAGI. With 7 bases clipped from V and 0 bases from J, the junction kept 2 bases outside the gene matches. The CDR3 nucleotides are TGTGCCAGCAAAGGACAGGGGGTGAACACTGAAGCTTTCTTT. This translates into CASKGQGVNTEAFF.

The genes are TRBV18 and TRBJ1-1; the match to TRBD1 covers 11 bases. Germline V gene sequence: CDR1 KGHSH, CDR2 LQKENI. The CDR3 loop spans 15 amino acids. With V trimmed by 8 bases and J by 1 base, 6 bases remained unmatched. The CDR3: CASAGQGGTNTEAFF. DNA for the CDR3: TGTGCCAGCGCGGGACAGGGGGGCACGAACACTGAAGCTTTCTTT.

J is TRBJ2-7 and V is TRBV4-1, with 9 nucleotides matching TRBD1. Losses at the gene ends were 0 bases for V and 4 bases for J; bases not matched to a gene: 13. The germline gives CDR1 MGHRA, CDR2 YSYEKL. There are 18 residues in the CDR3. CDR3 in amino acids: CASSQDGAGTGRAYEQYF. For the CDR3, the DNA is TGCGCCAGCAGCCAAGATGGGGCCGGGACAGGGCGCGCGTACGAGCAGTACTTC.

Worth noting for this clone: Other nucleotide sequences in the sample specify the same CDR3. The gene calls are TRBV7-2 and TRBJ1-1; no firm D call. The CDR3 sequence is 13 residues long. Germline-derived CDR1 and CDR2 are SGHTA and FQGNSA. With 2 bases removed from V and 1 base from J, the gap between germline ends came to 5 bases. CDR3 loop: CASSLKRNTEAFF. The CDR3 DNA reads TGTGCCAGCAGCTTAAAGCGGAACACTGAAGCTTTCTTT.

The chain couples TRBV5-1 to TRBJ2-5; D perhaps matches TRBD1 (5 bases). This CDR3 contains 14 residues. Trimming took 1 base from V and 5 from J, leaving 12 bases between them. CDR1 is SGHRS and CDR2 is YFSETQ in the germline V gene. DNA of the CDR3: TGCGCCAGCAGCTTGAAAGGGGCTGGGGAGACCCAGTACTTC. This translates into CASSLKGAGETQYF.

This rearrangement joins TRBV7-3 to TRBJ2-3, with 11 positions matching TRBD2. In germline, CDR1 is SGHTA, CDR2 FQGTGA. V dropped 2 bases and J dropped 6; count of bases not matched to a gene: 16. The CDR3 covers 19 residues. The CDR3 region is CASSLQSPLSGGAGDTQYF. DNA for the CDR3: TGTGCCAGCAGCTTACAGTCCCCCCTTAGCGGGGGGGCAGGGGATACGCAGTATTTT.

The CDR3 DNA follows: TGTGCCAGCAGTTACCGCCGGGGGAGCTCCTACAATGAGCAGTTCTTC. Amino acids: CASSYRRGSSYNEQFF. V gene TRBV6-6 combines with J gene TRBJ2-1; weak D call: TRBD2 (6 bases). Trimming pared 2 bases from V and 0 bases from J, leaving 11 bases between. This CDR3 spans 16 amino acids. Germline V gene data show CDR1 as MNHNY and CDR2 as SVGAGI (reference sequence).

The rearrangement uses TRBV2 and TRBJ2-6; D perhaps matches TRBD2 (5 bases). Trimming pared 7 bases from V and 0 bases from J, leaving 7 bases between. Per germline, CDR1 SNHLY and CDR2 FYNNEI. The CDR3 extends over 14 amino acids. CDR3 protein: CASTEASGANVLTF. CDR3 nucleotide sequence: TGTGCCAGCACGGAGGCCTCTGGGGCCAACGTCCTGACTTTC. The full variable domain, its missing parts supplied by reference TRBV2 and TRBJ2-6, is EPEVTQTPSHQVTQMGQEVILRCVPISNHLYFYWYRQILGQKVEFLVSFYNNEISEKSEIFDDQFSVERPDGSNFTLKIRSTKLEDSAMYFCASTEASGANVLTFGAGSRLTVL.

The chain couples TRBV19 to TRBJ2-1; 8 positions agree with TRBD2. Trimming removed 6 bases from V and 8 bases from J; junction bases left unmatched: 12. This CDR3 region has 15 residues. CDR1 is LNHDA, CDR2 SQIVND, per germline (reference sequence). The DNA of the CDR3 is TGTGCCAGTAGCACTACCGGGACTAGGGCCCATGAGCAGTTCTTC. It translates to CASSTTGTRAHEQFF.

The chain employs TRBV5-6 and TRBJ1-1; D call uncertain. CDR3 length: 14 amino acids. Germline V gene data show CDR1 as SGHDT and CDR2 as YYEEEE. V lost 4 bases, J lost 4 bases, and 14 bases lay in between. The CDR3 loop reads CASSARGVGTEAFF. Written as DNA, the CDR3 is TGTGCCAGCAGCGCACGGGGAGTCGGCACTGAAGCTTTCTTT. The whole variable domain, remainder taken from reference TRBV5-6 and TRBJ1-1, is DAGVTQSPTHLIKTRGQQVTLRCSPKSGHDTVSWYQQALGQGPQFIFQYYEEEERQRGNFPDRFSGHQFPNYSSELNVNALLLGDSALYLCASSARGVGTEAFFGQGTRLTVV.

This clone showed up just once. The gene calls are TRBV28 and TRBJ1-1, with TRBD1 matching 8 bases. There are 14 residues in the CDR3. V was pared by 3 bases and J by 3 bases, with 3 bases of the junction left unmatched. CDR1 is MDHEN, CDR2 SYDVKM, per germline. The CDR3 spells CASSLIQGDTEAFF. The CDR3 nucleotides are TGTGCCAGCAGTTTGATACAGGGGGACACTGAAGCTTTCTTT.

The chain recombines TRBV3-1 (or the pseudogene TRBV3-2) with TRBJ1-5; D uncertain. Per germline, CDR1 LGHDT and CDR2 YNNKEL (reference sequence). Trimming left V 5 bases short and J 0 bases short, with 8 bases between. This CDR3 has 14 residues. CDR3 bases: TGTGCCAGCAGCTTTTATTATAGCAATCAGCCCCAGCATTTT. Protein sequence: CASSFYYSNQPQHF.

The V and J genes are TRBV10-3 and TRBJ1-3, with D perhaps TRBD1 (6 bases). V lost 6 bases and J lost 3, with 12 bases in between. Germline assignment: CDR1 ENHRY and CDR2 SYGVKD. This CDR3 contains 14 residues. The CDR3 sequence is CAIRSGVGGNTIYF. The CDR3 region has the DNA TGTGCCATCAGGTCAGGGGTAGGTGGAAACACCATATATTTT.

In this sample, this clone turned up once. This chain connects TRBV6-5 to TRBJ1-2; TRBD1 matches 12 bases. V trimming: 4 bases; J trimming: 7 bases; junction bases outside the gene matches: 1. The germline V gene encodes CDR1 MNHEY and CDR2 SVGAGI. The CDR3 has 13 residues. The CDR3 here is CASSLGQGAGYTF. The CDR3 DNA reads TGTGCCAGCAGTTTGGGACAGGGGGCTGGCTACACCTTC.

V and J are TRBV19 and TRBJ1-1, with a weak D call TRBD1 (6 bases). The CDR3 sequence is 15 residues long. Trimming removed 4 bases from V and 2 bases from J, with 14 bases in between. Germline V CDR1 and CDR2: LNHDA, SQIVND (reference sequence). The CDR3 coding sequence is TGTGCCAGTAGTACCTATGGACAGTTTAACACTGAAGCTTTCTTT. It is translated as CASSTYGQFNTEAFF.

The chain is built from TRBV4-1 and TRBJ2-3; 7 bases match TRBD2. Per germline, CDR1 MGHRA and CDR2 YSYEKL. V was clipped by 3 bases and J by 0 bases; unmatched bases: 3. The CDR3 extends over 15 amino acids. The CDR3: CASSQTSRSTDTQYF. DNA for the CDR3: TGCGCCAGCAGCCAGACTAGCAGAAGCACAGATACGCAGTATTTT.

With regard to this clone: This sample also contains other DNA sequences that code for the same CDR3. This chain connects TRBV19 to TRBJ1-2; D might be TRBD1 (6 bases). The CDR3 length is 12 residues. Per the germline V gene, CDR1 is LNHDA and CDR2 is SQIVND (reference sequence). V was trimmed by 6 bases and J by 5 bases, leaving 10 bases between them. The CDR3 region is CASSRQGYGYTF. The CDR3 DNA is TGTGCCAGTAGCCGCCAGGGGTATGGCTACACCTTC.

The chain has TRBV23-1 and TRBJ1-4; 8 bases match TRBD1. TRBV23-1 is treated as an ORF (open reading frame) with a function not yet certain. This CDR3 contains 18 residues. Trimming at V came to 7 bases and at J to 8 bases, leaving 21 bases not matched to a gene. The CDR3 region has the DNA TGCGCCAGCACTTCCTCCGCGACAGGGGACCTTGGGGGGGAAAAACTGTTTTTT. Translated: CASTSSATGDLGGEKLFF.

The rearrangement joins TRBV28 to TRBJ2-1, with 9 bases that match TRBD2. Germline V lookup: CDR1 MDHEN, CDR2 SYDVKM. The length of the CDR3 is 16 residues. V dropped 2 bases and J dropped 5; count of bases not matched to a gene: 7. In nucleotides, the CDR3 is TGTGCCAGCAGTTTAACCGGCGGGGGGGCGAACAATGAGCAGTTCTTC. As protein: CASSLTGGGANNEQFF.